Listed below are T cell receptor beta chains from one sample, sequenced in a study of cytomegalovirus exposure and HLA in healthy donors. Clones were read by immunoSEQ multiplex PCR, and TCRdb kept only the in-frame ones, dropping some. This table holds 100,000 to 150,000 clones, approximately 83% found once. Source material: PBMCs. The receptors derive from a girl aged 2-10 years in good health and CMV-seronegative. Both conserved end residues are part of each CDR3.

V,length,J,CDR3
TRBV27,12,TRBJ2-1,CASSQGAGEQFF
TRBV29-1,11,TRBJ2-7,CSVKDSYEQYF
TRBV9,18,TRBJ2-3,CASSEKLGVAGDWDTQYF
TRBV6-1,13,TRBJ2-7,CATNTGASYEQYF
TRBV5-6,15,TRBJ1-2,CASSLGQGEPYGYTF
TRBV19,14,TRBJ1-2,CASSIETRNYGYTF
TRBV28,15,TRBJ2-7,CASSLHPRQFGEQYF
TRBV27,14,TRBJ1-5,CASSSTRSNQPQHF
TRBV5-4,14,TRBJ2-7,CASSPGLAGYEQYF
TRBV2,15,TRBJ2-5,CASSRLAVGGETQYF
TRBV5-1,14,TRBJ2-3,CASRPQGTTDTQYF
TRBV7-2,14,TRBJ1-2,CASSLATRDYGYTF
TRBV7-3,14,TRBJ2-3,CASSFGTSTDTQYF
TRBV25-1,15,TRBJ2-3,CASQEAGGGTDTQYF
TRBV4-3,14,TRBJ2-3,CASSQEVDSDTQYF
TRBV27,13,TRBJ2-7,CASKAGGSSEQYF
TRBV5-1,14,TRBJ2-7,CASSLSGGTYEQYF
TRBV7-2,15,TRBJ2-7,CASSLATSGGYEQYF
TRBV29-1,14,TRBJ2-3,CSAATSGSTDTQYF
TRBV7-3,15,TRBJ2-7,CASSLEAGAAYEQYF
TRBV2,15,TRBJ2-1,CASSGPGQGFNEQFF
TRBV7-9,13,TRBJ2-5,CASSTGVLETQYF